This T cell receptor (beta chain) was obtained from a study of blood T cell repertoires in COVID-19. The overall study: Both acute and convalescent COVID-19 samples were obtained from the United States, Italy and Spain. T cells, B-cell-depleted T cells, or PBMCs provided the cDNA or gDNA that served as material.

V was shortened by 9 bases and J by 0 bases, with 9 bases between the two germline ends. The CDR3 length is 14 residues. Germline loops: CDR1 MNHNY, CDR2 SVGAGI (reference sequence). Source study methods: Estimates of nucleated cell counts were drawn from the amplification of reference gene primers. Clones were sequenced by immunoSEQ multiplex PCR, and TCRdb holds only the in-frame ones, with some missing. The DNA gave D and trimming, while V, J and clone size come from that table. This table holds 60,000 to 70,000 clones, 65% to 90% found once. This TCR derives from a woman aged 55 to 70 with acute or convalescent COVID-19. The chain employs TRBV6-6 and TRBJ1-6, with a tentative D call TRBD1 (6 bases). Sample: peripheral blood. The CDR3 coding sequence is TGTGCCAGTCGGGACAACTCCTATAATTCACCCCTCCACTTT. Its protein product is CASRDNSYNSPLHF.